This is a list of T cell receptor beta chains from one sample in a study of T cells in Graves' hyperthyroidism and ophthalmopathy. Each CDR3 protein is one row after TCRdb ran MiXCR on the multiplex PCR reads. The data show under 300,000 distinct CDR3 sequences, approximately 20% seen once. The sequenced material came from blood. Every receptor here comes from a man aged 30 to 39 with Graves' ophthalmopathy. The CDR3 runs from the conserved cysteine through the conserved F or W. D genes are given only for firm matches. Rows may omit the clone size; those that give it use once, few, many or a size class.

J: TRBJ2-7; V: TRBV9; size: .; D: TRBD1; CDR3: CASSRQGVSYEQYF; DNA: TGTGCCAGCAGTAGACAGGGGGTTTCCTACGAGCAGTACTTC
J: TRBJ2-5; V: TRBV28; size: .; D: .; CDR3: CASSWRAQETQYF; DNA: TGTGCCAGCAGTTGGCGAGCCCAAGAGACCCAGTACTTC
J: TRBJ1-1; V: TRBV28; size: .; D: .; CDR3: CASSLFGQGLTEAFF; DNA: TGTGCCAGCAGTTTATTCGGGCAGGGACTCACTGAAGCTTTCTTT
J: TRBJ2-7; V: TRBV12-3/TRBV12-4; size: .; D: .; CDR3: CASSFRGGTYEQYF; DNA: TGTGCCAGCAGTTTTCGTGGCGGTACCTACGAGCAGTACTTC
J: TRBJ2-3; V: TRBV7-9; size: few; D: .; CDR3: CASSRRDFELPEVDTQYF; DNA: TGTGCCAGCAGCCGGCGGGACTTCGAATTGCCCGAGGTAGATACGCAGTATTTT
J: TRBJ1-5; V: TRBV28; size: .; D: TRBD1; CDR3: CASRQGGSGNQPQHF; DNA: TGTGCCAGCCGACAGGGAGGGTCGGGCAATCAGCCCCAGCATTTT
J: TRBJ2-1; V: TRBV9; size: .; D: TRBD2; CDR3: CASNRAGGFYNEQFF; DNA: TGTGCCAGCAATAGAGCGGGAGGTTTCTACAATGAGCAGTTCTTC
J: TRBJ1-6; V: TRBV30; size: many; D: .; CDR3: CASGDGDNSPLHF; DNA: TGTGCCTCAGGGGACGGCGATAATTCACCCCTCCACTTT
J: TRBJ2-7; V: TRBV20-1; size: many; D: .; CDR3: CSARDSHYEQYF; DNA: TGCAGTGCTAGAGACAGCCACTACGAGCAGTACTTC
J: TRBJ2-7; V: TRBV25-1; size: .; D: TRBD2; CDR3: CASSEPGTSGYEQYF; DNA: TGTGCCAGCAGTGAACCCGGGACTAGCGGATACGAGCAGTACTTC
J: TRBJ2-3; V: TRBV7-3; size: few; D: .; CDR3: CASSPGGETSTDTQYF; DNA: TGTGCCAGCAGCCCAGGAGGGGAAACTAGCACAGATACGCAGTATTTT
J: TRBJ2-1; V: TRBV10-3; size: few; D: TRBD2; CDR3: CAIRPGLAGADEQFF; DNA: TGTGCCATCAGGCCAGGACTAGCGGGAGCCGATGAGCAGTTCTTC
J: TRBJ2-3; V: TRBV20-1; size: many; D: .; CDR3: CSASPSDTQYF; DNA: TGCAGTGCTAGTCCTTCAGATACGCAGTATTTT
J: TRBJ1-5; V: TRBV2; size: few; D: TRBD1; CDR3: CASSPLQGSNQPQHF; DNA: TGTGCCAGCAGTCCCCTACAGGGGAGCAATCAGCCCCAGCATTTT
J: TRBJ1-2; V: TRBV5-1; size: .; D: .; CDR3: CASSLGPLRRVPEGGYTF; DNA: TGCGCCAGCAGCTTGGGCCCGCTCCGGAGGGTACCCGAGGGTGGCTACACCTTC
J: TRBJ2-5; V: TRBV5-4; size: many; D: .; CDR3: CASKGGWEETQYF; DNA: TGTGCCAGCAAGGGAGGTTGGGAAGAGACCCAGTACTTC
J: TRBJ1-6; V: TRBV30; size: many; D: .; CDR3: CAWSSGSYNSPLHF; DNA: TGTGCCTGGAGTTCCGGATCCTATAATTCACCCCTCCACTTT
J: TRBJ2-7; V: TRBV12-3/TRBV12-4; size: .; D: .; CDR3: CASRLGDEQYF; DNA: TGTGCCAGCAGACTGGGGGACGAGCAGTACTTC
J: TRBJ2-3; V: TRBV27; size: .; D: .; CDR3: CASSPLPGLQQYF; DNA: TGTGCCAGCAGTCCGCTGCCGGGACTCCAACAGTATTTT
J: TRBJ1-2; V: TRBV20-1; size: .; D: TRBD1; CDR3: CSARDQGANYGYTF; DNA: TGCAGTGCTAGAGATCAGGGGGCTAACTATGGCTACACCTTC
J: TRBJ1-1; V: TRBV12-3/TRBV12-4; size: many; D: .; CDR3: CASKSQGSNTEAFF; DNA: TGTGCCAGCAAAAGCCAGGGGTCGAACACTGAAGCTTTCTTT
J: TRBJ1-1; V: TRBV11-2; size: .; D: .; CDR3: CAGSFSQGSEAFF; DNA: TGTGCCGGCAGCTTTAGCCAGGGATCTGAAGCTTTCTTT
J: TRBJ2-7; V: TRBV29-1; size: many; D: .; CDR3: CSVEAPDEQYF; DNA: TGCAGCGTTGAAGCTCCAGACGAGCAGTACTTC
J: TRBJ1-4; V: TRBV19; size: once; D: .; CDR3: CASRKTQGTNEKLFF; DNA: TGTGCCAGCAGAAAAACACAGGGCACTAATGAAAAACTGTTTTTT
J: TRBJ1-1; V: TRBV29-1; size: many; D: .; CDR3: CSAATGGVTEAFF; DNA: TGCAGCGCCGCGACAGGAGGGGTCACTGAAGCTTTCTTT
J: TRBJ1-2; V: TRBV24-1; size: few; D: .; CDR3: CATSPTGVDGYTF; DNA: TGTGCCACCAGCCCTACCGGGGTGGATGGCTACACCTTC
J: TRBJ2-7; V: TRBV3-1; size: many; D: TRBD1; CDR3: CASSLGRGYEQYF; DNA: TGTGCCAGCAGCTTGGGCAGGGGGTACGAGCAGTACTTC
J: TRBJ1-1; V: TRBV6-1; size: .; D: .; CDR3: CASSWTAEAFF; DNA: TGTGCCAGCAGTTGGACGGCGGAAGCTTTCTTT
J: TRBJ1-1; V: TRBV3-1; size: .; D: .; CDR3: CVSSQLPGLEAFF; DNA: TGTGTCAGCAGCCAATTACCGGGACTCGAAGCTTTCTTT
J: TRBJ1-1; V: TRBV5-8; size: few; D: TRBD1; CDR3: CASSRTGFRDTEAFF; DNA: TGTGCCAGCAGCCGGACAGGGTTTCGGGACACTGAAGCTTTCTTT
J: TRBJ1-2; V: TRBV12-3/TRBV12-4; size: .; D: .; CDR3: CASSLYQGIGRYGYTF; DNA: TGTGCCAGCAGTTTATATCAGGGTATCGGCCGATATGGCTACACCTTC
J: TRBJ1-2; V: TRBV20-1; size: many; D: .; CDR3: CSAKDSKAGYGYTF; DNA: TGCAGTGCAAAGGACAGTAAGGCTGGCTATGGCTACACCTTC
J: TRBJ1-2; V: TRBV6-1; size: few; D: .; CDR3: CASSEASANYGYTF; DNA: TGTGCCAGCAGTGAAGCGAGTGCTAACTATGGCTACACCTTC
J: TRBJ2-3; V: TRBV20-1; size: many; D: TRBD2; CDR3: CSARGAVAGTGTHTDTQYF; DNA: TGCAGTGCTAGAGGGGCCGTAGCGGGCACGGGGACTCACACAGATACGCAGTATTTT
J: TRBJ2-1; V: TRBV2; size: many; D: .; CDR3: CASSESWTDKFF; DNA: TGTGCCAGCAGTGAAAGCTGGACAGACAAGTTCTTC
J: TRBJ1-5; V: TRBV6-1; size: .; D: .; CDR3: CASSEFGSGQPQHF; DNA: TGTGCCAGCAGTGAATTTGGTTCTGGTCAGCCCCAGCATTTT
J: TRBJ2-7; V: TRBV2; size: few; D: TRBD2; CDR3: CASRRGGGAGEQYF; DNA: TGTGCCAGCAGGAGGGGAGGCGGAGCGGGGGAGCAGTACTTC
J: TRBJ2-5; V: TRBV9; size: many; D: .; CDR3: CASSVGWGREETQYF; DNA: TGTGCCAGCAGCGTAGGTTGGGGGCGGGAAGAGACCCAGTACTTC
J: TRBJ1-1; V: TRBV10-3; size: .; D: .; CDR3: CAISESSRVYTEAFF; DNA: TGTGCCATCAGTGAGTCTAGCAGGGTGTACACTGAAGCTTTCTTT
J: TRBJ2-2; V: TRBV9; size: .; D: .; CDR3: CASSPRSSGFDTGELFF; DNA: TGTGCCAGCAGCCCCCGTAGTAGCGGCTTCGACACCGGGGAGCTGTTTTTT
J: TRBJ2-6; V: TRBV5-1; size: .; D: .; CDR3: CASSLESIGIGGANVLTF; DNA: TGCGCCAGCAGCTTGGAGAGTATCGGGATTGGCGGGGCCAACGTCCTGACTTTC
J: TRBJ1-5; V: TRBV5-8; size: .; D: TRBD1; CDR3: CASSSRDRAPRNQPQHF; DNA: TGTGCCAGCAGCTCGCGGGACAGGGCCCCGAGGAATCAGCCCCAGCATTTT
J: TRBJ1-1; V: TRBV30; size: many; D: .; CDR3: CAWSVGFGTEAFF; DNA: TGTGCCTGGAGTGTGGGGTTTGGCACTGAAGCTTTCTTT
J: TRBJ2-2; V: TRBV28; size: .; D: .; CDR3: CASSLSYPGELFF; DNA: TGTGCCAGCAGTTTAAGTTATCCCGGGGAGCTGTTTTTT
J: TRBJ2-7; V: TRBV10-3; size: few; D: .; CDR3: CAISESGEWEQYF; DNA: TGTGCCATCAGTGAGTCCGGGGAATGGGAGCAGTACTTC
J: TRBJ2-5; V: TRBV6-1; size: .; D: TRBD1; CDR3: CASSPGGTGEYF; DNA: TGTGCCAGCAGCCCTGGAGGGACAGGGGAATACTTC
J: TRBJ2-2; V: TRBV12-3/TRBV12-4; size: .; D: .; CDR3: CASSLARQYTGELFF; DNA: TGTGCCAGCAGTTTAGCGCGACAGTACACCGGGGAGCTGTTTTTT